This TCR beta chain comes out of a study of identical twins. A few counts support this clonotype. The antigen is unknown. Study-wide results and caveats: Recombination models fit unrelated individuals' TCR alpha sharing but underestimated twins'. Sequences that were out-of-frame, alpha and twin-shared displayed an excess of low generation probability.

There were only healthy Caucasians among the donors. MiXCR, run by TCRdb on the 5' RACE reads, gives a single entry per CDR3 protein. The sample shows about 720,000 distinct CDR3 sequences, 15% to 20% of them seen only once. The same data also went into a second study, on T cells expressing NK-cell markers. That paper adds: Several of the experiments relied on an anti-gamma-delta TCR antibody so that only alpha-beta TCR T cells were sorted.

The receptor comes from a woman aged 18 to 35 in good health. The sample taken for sequencing was PBMCs.

For the CDR3, the DNA is TGCGCCAGCAGCTTGATTGGTGGATCACCCCTCCACTTT. Translation: CASSLIGGSPLHF. The chain is built from TRBV5-1 and TRBJ1-6; D gene ambiguous. This CDR3 has 13 amino acids. The V gene's germline CDR1 is SGHRS and CDR2 YFSETQ. V dropped 1 base and J dropped 10 bases, with 9 bases sitting between them.